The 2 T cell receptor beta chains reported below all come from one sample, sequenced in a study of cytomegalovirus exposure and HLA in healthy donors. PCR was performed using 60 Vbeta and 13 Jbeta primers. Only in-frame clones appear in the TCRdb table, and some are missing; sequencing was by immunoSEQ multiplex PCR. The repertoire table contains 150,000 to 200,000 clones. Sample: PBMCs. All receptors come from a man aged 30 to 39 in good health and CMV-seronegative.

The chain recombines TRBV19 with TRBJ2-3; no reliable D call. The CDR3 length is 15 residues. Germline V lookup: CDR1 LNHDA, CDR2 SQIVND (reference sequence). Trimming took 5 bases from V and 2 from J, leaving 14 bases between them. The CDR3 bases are TGTGCCAGTAGTGCGGTACCTCTCTTCACAGATACGCAGTATTTT. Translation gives CASSAVPLFTDTQYF.

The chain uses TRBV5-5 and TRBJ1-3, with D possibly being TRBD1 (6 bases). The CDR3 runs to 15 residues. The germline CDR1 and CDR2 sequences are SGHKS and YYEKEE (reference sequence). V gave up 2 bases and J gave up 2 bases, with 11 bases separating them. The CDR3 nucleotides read TGTGCCAGCAGCTTTAGGGGGGGGCCTGGAAACACCATATATTTT. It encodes CASSFRGGPGNTIYF.